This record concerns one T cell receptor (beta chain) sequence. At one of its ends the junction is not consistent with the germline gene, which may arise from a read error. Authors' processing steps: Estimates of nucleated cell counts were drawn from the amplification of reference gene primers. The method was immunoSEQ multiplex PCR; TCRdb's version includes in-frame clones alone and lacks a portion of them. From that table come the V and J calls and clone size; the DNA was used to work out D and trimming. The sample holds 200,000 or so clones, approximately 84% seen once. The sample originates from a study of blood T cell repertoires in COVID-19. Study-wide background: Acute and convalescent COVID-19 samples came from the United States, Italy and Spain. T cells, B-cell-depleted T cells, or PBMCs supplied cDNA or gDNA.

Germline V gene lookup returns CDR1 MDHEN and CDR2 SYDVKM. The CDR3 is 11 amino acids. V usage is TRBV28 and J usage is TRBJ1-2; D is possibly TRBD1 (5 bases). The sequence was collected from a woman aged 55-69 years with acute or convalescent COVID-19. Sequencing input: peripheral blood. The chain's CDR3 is CASSFMRGTYF. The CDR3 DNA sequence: TGTGCCAGCAGTTTTATGAGAGGGACTTACTTC.